The rows below give T cell receptor beta chains drawn from one sample of a study of cytomegalovirus exposure and HLA in healthy donors. Assay: immunoSEQ multiplex PCR; the TCRdb copy retains only in-frame clones and omits some. The repertoire includes fewer than 350,000 clones, 70% to 90% of them detected once, and approximately 0.94% sits in the top ten. Sample: PBMCs. Every receptor here comes from a woman younger than 30 in good health and CMV-seronegative. Both conserved end residues are part of each CDR3. The D gene is left open where the match is weak. Expanded clones are given a class, and other clones once, few, many or no size at all.

abundance	v_gene	j_gene	d_gene	CDR3aa	CDR3nt
.	TRBV30	TRBJ2-2	.	CAWTSGLASPSGLRTGELFF	TGTGCCTGGACCTCCGGGCTAGCGAGTCCCTCAGGGTTGAGAACCGGGGAGCTGTTTTTT
.	TRBV4-3	TRBJ2-1	TRBD2	CASSQTSGEYNEQFF	TGCGCCAGCAGCCAAACTAGCGGGGAATACAATGAGCAGTTCTTC
.	TRBV14	TRBJ2-5	.	CASSHQRTVGTQYF	TGTGCCAGCAGCCACCAGCGGACAGTCGGGACCCAGTACTTC
few	TRBV29-1	TRBJ2-3	TRBD2	CSVEGLAGGADTQYF	TGCAGCGTTGAAGGACTAGCGGGAGGAGCGGATACGCAGTATTTT
.	TRBV28	TRBJ1-5	TRBD1	CASTPTGSQPQHF	TGTGCCAGCACCCCGACAGGGAGTCAGCCCCAGCATTTT
once	TRBV2	TRBJ1-5	.	CASRPDRRRSSNQPQHF	TGTGCCAGCAGGCCCGACAGGCGAAGGTCGAGCAATCAGCCCCAGCATTTT
.	TRBV19	TRBJ1-1	.	CASSIDGSTEAFF	TGTGCCAGTAGTATAGATGGTAGCACTGAAGCTTTCTTT
.	TRBV9	TRBJ2-1	TRBD2	CASSVGGRAFGQFF	TGTGCCAGCAGCGTTGGCGGGAGGGCCTTTGGGCAGTTCTTC
.	TRBV28	TRBJ2-5	.	CASSLSSAGLETQYF	TGTGCCAGCAGTTTATCATCAGCAGGGTTAGAGACCCAGTACTTC
.	TRBV9	TRBJ2-7	TRBD2	CASSAGEGYYEQYF	TGTGCCAGCAGCGCGGGGGAGGGATACTACGAGCAGTACTTC